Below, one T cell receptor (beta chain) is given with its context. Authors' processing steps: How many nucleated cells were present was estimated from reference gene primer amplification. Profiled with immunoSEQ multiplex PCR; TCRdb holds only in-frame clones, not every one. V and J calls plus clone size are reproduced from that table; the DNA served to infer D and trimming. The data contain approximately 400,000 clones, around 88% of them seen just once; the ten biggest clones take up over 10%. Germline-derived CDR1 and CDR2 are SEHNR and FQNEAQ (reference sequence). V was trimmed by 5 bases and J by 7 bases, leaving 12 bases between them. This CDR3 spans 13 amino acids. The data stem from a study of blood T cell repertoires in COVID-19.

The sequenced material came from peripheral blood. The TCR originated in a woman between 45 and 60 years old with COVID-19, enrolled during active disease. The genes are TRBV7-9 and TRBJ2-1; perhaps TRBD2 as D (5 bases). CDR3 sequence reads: CASSHRTGNEQFF. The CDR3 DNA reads TGTGCCAGCAGCCACCGGACTGGGAATGAGCAGTTCTTC.